This T cell receptor beta chain comes out of a study of T cell clusters in autoimmune cytopenias. The wider study: Per sample, median TRB depth was approximately 48,000 reads, yielding a median roughly 2,200 distinct clonotypes.

TRB was amplified from about 250 ng of peripheral blood genomic DNA per sample. The CDR3 is 12 amino acids. TRB rearrangements were amplified by touch-down multiplex PCR with mixed TRB-A/B primers. For each CDR3 protein, TCRdb gives one entry from its re-call of the multiplex PCR reads, without DNA. The data show about 2,800 distinct CDR3 sequences, and the top ten clones hold roughly 25%. This clonotype is identified as medium-sized from frequency. Its cognate antigen is unknown. Whole-study results and caveats: Compared with active autoimmune hepatitis patients, healthy donors showed about 3-fold more exclusive TRB clusters. TRB repertoire shifts in secondary cytopenia and chronic lymphocytic leukemia mostly reflected lymphoma, not autoimmunity. Comparing secondary cytopenia with chronic lymphocytic leukemia showed no cluster-lack signature, apparently masked by lymphoma repertoire.

Specimen: peripheral blood. The chain uses TRBV12-3 or TRBV12-4 and TRBJ2-5. The TCR comes from a human donor with an autoimmune cytopenia or autoimmune hepatitis (not recorded which). The CDR3 protein is CASSFTKETQYF.